Included here is one TCR beta chain sequence, with context. Its antigen is not known. Assay used: immunoSEQ multiplex PCR; TCRdb lists only in-frame clones, some missing. The top ten clones hold roughly 33% of a sample with some 40,000 clones, around 67% of them seen once. This sample was taken from a study of vaccination effects on CD4 cells after COVID-19. V was pared by 5 bases and J by 3 bases, with 10 bases between. This CDR3 is 13 amino acids long. Germline lookup yields CDR1 SGHTA and CDR2 FQGNSA. Antigen-specific CD4+ T cells expanded by the ViraFEST assay with viral peptide pools were then sequenced. The culture ran for about 11 days, and then CD4+ T cells were isolated. The person was diagnosed with PCR-confirmed SARS-CoV-2 infection between March and December 2020.

The specimen was CD4+ T cells from PBMCs cultured with a peptide pool, collected before COVID-19 vaccination. The TCR sequence derives from a human donor who had a prior SARS-CoV-2 infection. V and J are TRBV7-2 and TRBJ1-1; D is ambiguous. The DNA of the CDR3 is TGTGCCAGCAGCGACCAACGAGACACTGAAGCTTTCTTT. Translation gives CASSDQRDTEAFF.